These 20 T cell receptor beta chains share one sample of origin, sequenced in a study of blood T cell repertoires in COVID-19. Data came from immunoSEQ multiplex PCR; TCRdb stores just in-frame clones and leaves some out. The table shows approximately 88,000 clones, with approximately 81% occurring only once. The specimen was peripheral blood. These receptor sequences come from a woman in her 70s with acute or convalescent COVID-19.

V is TRBV24-1 and J is TRBJ1-2; 7 nucleotides line up with TRBD1. The CDR3 spans 15 residues. V was clipped by 6 bases and J by 1 base; unmatched bases: 7. Germline assignment: CDR1 KGHDR and CDR2 SFDVKD. Here the CDR3 reads CATSPGQTNNYGYTF. The CDR3 DNA sequence: TGTGCCACCAGTCCGGGACAGACAAATAACTATGGCTACACCTTC.

The CDR3: CASSLVWNTEAFF. CDR3 nucleotide sequence: TGTGCCAGCAGTTTAGTATGGAACACTGAAGCTTTCTTT. V and J are TRBV27 and TRBJ1-1, with D hard to call. This CDR3 is 13 amino acids long. The V end lost 2 bases, the J end lost 1 base, and 5 bases lay between the germline ends. CDR1 MNHEY and CDR2 SMNVEV come from the germline V gene (reference sequence).

The V gene is TRBV6-1, the J gene TRBJ1-2; D is perhaps TRBD1 (6 bases). The CDR3 is made up of 14 amino acids. Per the germline V gene, CDR1 is MNHNS and CDR2 is SASEGT. Trimming removed 3 bases from V and 3 bases from J, with 11 bases in between. The CDR3 here is CASSDAGAYYGYTF. For the CDR3, the DNA is TGTGCCAGCAGTGACGCGGGGGCGTACTATGGCTACACCTTC.

This clone was seen a few times. This chain uses TRBV4-2 with TRBJ2-7, with a tentative D call TRBD2 (5 bases). Germline V gives CDR1 LGHNA, CDR2 YNFKEQ. The V end lost 5 bases, the J end lost 6 bases, and 14 bases lay between the germline ends. The CDR3 is 13 amino acids. This CDR3 is CASSDYVEGEQYV. CDR3 sequence (DNA): TGTGCCAGCAGCGACTATGTAGAGGGCGAGCAGTACGTC.

The V gene is TRBV5-1, the J gene TRBJ2-1; no reliable D call. V was clipped by 1 base and J by 6 bases, with 11 bases between them. The CDR3 has 14 amino acids. CDR1 SGHRS and CDR2 YFSETQ come from the germline V gene. The CDR3 protein is CASSLYQAPNEQFF. The CDR3 DNA reads as TGCGCCAGCAGCTTGTATCAAGCGCCCAATGAGCAGTTCTTC.

This chain connects TRBV20-1 to TRBJ2-5; 9 nucleotides line up with TRBD2. Per the germline V gene, CDR1 is DFQATT and CDR2 is SNEGSKA (reference sequence). The CDR3 contains 14 residues. J lost 3 bases, V lost 3 bases, and 5 bases had no gene match. CDR3 DNA: TGCAGTGCTAGTCGGTTAGCGGGAGAAGAGACCCAGTACTTC. This gives the protein CSASRLAGEETQYF.

The chain carries TRBV5-4 and TRBJ2-2; D gene uncertain. V was pared by 1 base and J by 4 bases, with 11 bases between. The CDR3 is 15 residues long. CDR1 is SGHNT and CDR2 is YYREEE in the germline V gene (reference sequence). DNA of the CDR3: TGTGCCAGCAGCTTGAGCACAGTGGGCACCGGGGAGCTGTTTTTT. Translating gives CASSLSTVGTGELFF. The whole variable domain, filled in from reference TRBV5-4 and TRBJ2-2, reads ETGVTQSPTHLIKTRGQQVTLRCSSQSGHNTVSWYQQALGQGPQFIFQYYREEENGRGNFPPRFSGLQFPNYSSELNVNALELDDSALYLCASSLSTVGTGELFFGEGSRLTVL.

The V and J genes are TRBV6-5 and TRBJ2-1; TRBD2 matches 8 bases. Germline values: CDR1 MNHEY, CDR2 SVGAGI. The ends lost 10 bases at V and 0 bases at J; junction bases unmatched: 8. The CDR3 consists of 15 residues. The CDR3 sequence is CATISGVSSYNEQFF. The CDR3 DNA reads TGTGCCACCATTAGCGGGGTCAGCTCCTACAATGAGCAGTTCTTC.

This sequence joins TRBV6-5 and TRBJ1-4; 12 bases fit TRBD1. V shed 5 bases and J 5 bases; nucleotides not matched to a gene: 3. This CDR3 is built from 15 residues. Germline values: CDR1 MNHEY, CDR2 SVGAGI. This CDR3 is CASSTGTGGNEKLFF. The CDR3 nucleotides are TGTGCCAGCAGTACCGGGACAGGGGGCAATGAAAAACTGTTTTTT.

In its sample, this clone was seen a few times. The chain is built from TRBV6-2 or TRBV6-3 and TRBJ2-5, with a possible D match to TRBD2 (5 bases). Germline CDR1 reads MNHEY; CDR2 reads SVGEGT. This CDR3 comprises 15 residues. Trimming shortened V by 5 bases and J by 5 bases, and 18 bases separated the two germline ends. CDR3 residues: CASSPLGDRRETQYF. CDR3 DNA: TGTGCCAGCAGTCCCCTGGGCGATAGGAGGGAGACCCAGTACTTC.

This chain uses TRBV5-1 with TRBJ2-3; 11 nucleotides align to TRBD2. The CDR3 is 16 amino acids. Trimming at V came to 2 bases and at J to 5 bases, leaving 7 bases not matched to a gene. The germline V gene encodes CDR1 SGHRS and CDR2 YFSETQ. This chain's CDR3 is CASSLELAGAGDTQYF. DNA of the CDR3: TGCGCCAGCAGCTTAGAACTAGCGGGAGCGGGAGATACGCAGTATTTT.

This clone turned up a few times. The chain is built from TRBV10-2 and TRBJ1-3, with 7 bases matching TRBD1. This CDR3 has 13 amino acids. Germline assignment: CDR1 WSHSY and CDR2 SAAADI. J was trimmed by 4 bases and V by 4 bases; bases with no gene match: 1. CDR3 bases: TGCGCCAGCAGTGGGACAGGAGGAAACACCATATATTTT. Translation: CASSGTGGNTIYF.

The chain combines TRBV19 with TRBJ1-1; 8 bases are shared with TRBD1. V trimming: 6 bases; J trimming: 4 bases; junction bases outside the gene matches: 7. CDR1 LNHDA and CDR2 SQIVND come from the germline V gene (reference sequence). This CDR3 spans 14 amino acids. In DNA form, the CDR3 reads TGTGCCAGTAGGACGGACAGGGCGGGCACTGAAGCTTTCTTT. As protein: CASRTDRAGTEAFF.

This sequence joins TRBV5-1 and TRBJ2-5; TRBD1 aligns across 9 bases. The CDR3 loop spans 19 amino acids. CDR1 is SGHRS and CDR2 is YFSETQ in the germline V gene. With 4 bases clipped from V and 0 bases from J, the junction kept 16 bases outside the gene matches. The CDR3 nucleotides read TGCGCCAGCAGCGCCTCCGGGACAGGGTCGACCCTGTACCAAGAGACCCAGTACTTC. It is translated as CASSASGTGSTLYQETQYF.

The V and J genes are TRBV11-2 and TRBJ2-7; D is possibly TRBD1 (5 bases). In germline, CDR1 is SGHAT, CDR2 FQNNGV. V was clipped by 1 base and J by 1 base, with 11 bases between them. This CDR3 is 15 amino acids long. The CDR3 bases are TGTGCCAGCAGCTTAGTGCAGGGTGATTCCTACGAGCAGTACGTC. Protein sequence: CASSLVQGDSYEQYV.

The chain combines TRBV7-2 with TRBJ2-3; 9 nucleotides line up with TRBD2. The CDR3 spans 16 residues. Germline loops: CDR1 SGHTA, CDR2 FQGNSA. With V trimmed by 5 bases and J by 2 bases, 8 bases remained unmatched. In DNA form, the CDR3 reads TGTGCCAGCAGCCAGCATCCTAGCGGGATCACAGATACGCAGTATTTT. Its protein product is CASSQHPSGITDTQYF.

A single count supports this clone. The genes are TRBV11-2 and TRBJ1-1; 7 bases agree with TRBD1. Trimming took 0 bases from V and 3 from J; bases not matched to a gene: 4. The germline V gene encodes CDR1 SGHAT and CDR2 FQNNGV. The CDR3 runs 15 residues. This CDR3 is CASSLEYQGDTEAFF. For the CDR3, the DNA is TGTGCCAGCAGCTTAGAGTATCAGGGGGACACTGAAGCTTTCTTT.

This chain links TRBV6-1 with TRBJ2-7, with 14 nucleotides matching TRBD2. The CDR3 has 15 amino acids. Germline trimming cut 3 bases from V and 6 bases from J; bases unmatched to any gene: 4. The germline CDR1 and CDR2 sequences are MNHNS and SASEGT. DNA of the CDR3: TGTGCCAGCAGTGAGAGGGGACTAGCGGGAGTCGAGCAGTACGTC. It is translated as CASSERGLAGVEQYV.

This chain connects TRBV3-1 (or the pseudogene TRBV3-2) to TRBJ1-2, with TRBD1 identical over 10 bases. The CDR3 is 13 residues long. From germline, CDR1 is LGHDT and CDR2 YNNKEL (reference sequence). Trimming took 4 bases from V and 8 from J; bases not matched to a gene: 4. CDR3 region: CASSLGQGTGYTF. The CDR3 DNA is TGTGCCAGCAGCCTGGGACAGGGGACGGGCTACACCTTC.

The rearrangement uses TRBV2 and TRBJ1-2; 9 nucleotides line up with TRBD1. The CDR3 is 14 residues long. V shed 7 bases and J 4 bases; nucleotides not matched to a gene: 7. Germline V gene lookup returns CDR1 SNHLY and CDR2 FYNNEI. CDR3: CASKRTGVGYGYTF. The CDR3 DNA follows: TGTGCCAGCAAAAGGACAGGGGTTGGCTATGGCTACACCTTC. The variable domain in full, completed from reference TRBV2 and TRBJ1-2, reads EPEVTQTPSHQVTQMGQEVILRCVPISNHLYFYWYRQILGQKVEFLVSFYNNEISEKSEIFDDQFSVERPDGSNFTLKIRSTKLEDSAMYFCASKRTGVGYGYTFGSGTRLTVV.